This T cell receptor (beta chain) derives from a study of T cell responses to AZD1222 COVID-19 vaccine. General observations from the study: White British ancestry dominated among donors, who included more females, and clonal diversity was possibly underestimated.

Trimming pared 7 bases from V and 5 bases from J, leaving 18 bases between. The CDR3 has 14 residues. CDR1 is MNHEY, CDR2 SVGEGT, per germline. This clone was seen a handful of times. Its target is unknown. Data came from immunoSEQ multiplex PCR; TCRdb stores just in-frame clones and leaves some out. The sample yields more than 95,000 clones, 85% to 90% seen once. The sample was peripheral blood, taken on day 0 of AZD1222 vaccination. The chain joins TRBV6-2 or TRBV6-3 to TRBJ2-7, with D possibly being TRBD2 (6 bases). This clonotype was obtained from an adult in good health. The CDR3 sequence is CASTPLAPPHEQYF. CDR3 nucleotide sequence: TGTGCCAGCACCCCACTAGCCCCCCCCCACGAGCAGTACTTC.